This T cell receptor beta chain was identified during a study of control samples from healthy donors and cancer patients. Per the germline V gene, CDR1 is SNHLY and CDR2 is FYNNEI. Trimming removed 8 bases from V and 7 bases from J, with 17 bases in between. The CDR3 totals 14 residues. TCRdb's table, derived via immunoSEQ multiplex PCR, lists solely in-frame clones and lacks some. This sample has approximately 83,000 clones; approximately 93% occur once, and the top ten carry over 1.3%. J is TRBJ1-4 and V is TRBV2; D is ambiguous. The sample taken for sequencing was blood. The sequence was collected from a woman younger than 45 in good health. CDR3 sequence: CASSAEPGGEKLFF. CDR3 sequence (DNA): TGTGCCAGCTCTGCAGAGCCCGGAGGTGAAAAACTGTTTTTT.